These 30 T cell receptor beta chains share one sample of origin, sequenced in a study of cytomegalovirus exposure and HLA in healthy donors. 13 Jbeta primers and 60 Vbeta primers were used for the PCR. Data came from immunoSEQ multiplex PCR; TCRdb stores just in-frame clones and leaves some out. Seen here are more than 100,000 clones, roughly 89% observed once, and the top ten hold around 5.5%. The sample consisted of PBMCs. These receptors were taken from a woman in her 30s in good health and CMV-seronegative.

The genes are TRBV20-1 and TRBJ2-3; D gene uncertain. This CDR3 region has 11 residues. Germline assignment: CDR1 DFQATT and CDR2 SNEGSKA (reference sequence). V was clipped by 5 bases and J by 3 bases, with 6 bases between them. The CDR3 coding sequence is TGCAGTGCTCTTATAACAGATACGCAGTATTTT. Translating it yields CSALITDTQYF.

J is TRBJ1-5 and V is TRBV29-1; possibly TRBD1 for D (5 bases). Between the trimmed V and J ends, which lost 7 bases and 0 bases, there was a span of 13 bases. Germline loops: CDR1 SQVTM, CDR2 ANQGSEA. The CDR3 has 14 amino acids. CDR3 sequence: CSASQGNSNQPQHF. Here the CDR3 DNA reads TGCAGCGCCTCTCAGGGTAATAGCAATCAGCCCCAGCATTTT.

A note on this clone: Distinct nucleotide sequences in the sample also encode this CDR3. This rearrangement joins TRBV28 to TRBJ2-7; D unresolved. Per germline, CDR1 MDHEN and CDR2 SYDVKM. The CDR3 is made up of 12 amino acids. The V gene lost 4 bases and the J gene lost 3 bases, with 7 bases spanning the gap. The CDR3 sequence: CASSSSVYEQYF. CDR3 sequence (DNA): TGTGCCAGCAGTTCCTCGGTCTACGAGCAGTACTTC. Using reference TRBV28 and TRBJ2-7 for the parts outside the CDR3, the full variable domain is DVKVTQSSRYLVKRTGEKVFLECVQDMDHENMFWYRQDPGLGLRLIYFSYDVKMKEKGDIPEGYSVSREKKERFSLILESASTNQTSMYLCASSSSVYEQYFGPGTRLTVT.

This clone was seen once. V gene TRBV7-2 combines with J gene TRBJ1-1; D unresolved. Trimming cost V 0 bases and J 7 bases, with 9 bases left between them. This CDR3 contains 13 residues. Per the germline V gene, CDR1 is SGHTA and CDR2 is FQGNSA. The CDR3 bases are TGTGCCAGCAGCTTAGCGGGCGCAGATGAAGCTTTCTTT. Amino acid sequence: CASSLAGADEAFF.

V is TRBV10-3 and J is TRBJ1-2; D is uncertain. CDR1 and CDR2 from the germline V gene are ENHRY and SYGVKD. Trimming pared 6 bases from V and 2 bases from J, leaving 7 bases between. The CDR3 length is 12 residues. CDR3: CAIRQINYGYTF. The CDR3, as DNA: TGTGCCATCAGACAGATCAACTATGGCTACACCTTC.

The chain carries TRBV30 and TRBJ1-4, with 8 bases identical to TRBD1. Germline CDR1 reads GTSNPN; CDR2 reads SVGIG (reference sequence). The CDR3 runs to 14 residues. The V segment lost 3 bases and the J segment 3 bases; nucleotides outside the gene matches: 3. CDR3 sequence (DNA): TGTGCCTGGAGGGAGGACAGGGCTAATGAAAAACTGTTTTTT. Translated: CAWREDRANEKLFF.

This chain links TRBV28 with TRBJ1-5, with D uncertain. The length of the CDR3 is 13 residues. The V and J ends lost 5 bases and 4 bases respectively, with 9 bases between them. Per germline, CDR1 MDHEN and CDR2 SYDVKM. CDR3 sequence (DNA): TGTGCCAGCAGTCCCAGGAGGAATCAGCCCCAGCATTTT. Protein sequence: CASSPRRNQPQHF.

This clone was observed once. This chain links TRBV19 with TRBJ1-1, with D unresolved. Germline V gives CDR1 LNHDA, CDR2 SQIVND (reference sequence). Trimming left V 5 bases short and J 1 base short, with 8 bases between. The CDR3 has 13 residues. The CDR3 bases are TGTGCCAGTAGTCACGCAGGGAACACTGAAGCTTTCTTT. Protein: CASSHAGNTEAFF.

This chain links TRBV5-1 with TRBJ2-3, with TRBD1 matching 7 bases. The CDR3 runs 15 residues. Germline V lookup: CDR1 SGHRS, CDR2 YFSETQ. V dropped 1 base and J dropped 1; count of bases not matched to a gene: 3. The CDR3 DNA reads TGCGCCAGCAGCTTGTTTACAGGGGGCACAGATACGCAGTATTTT. Protein sequence: CASSLFTGGTDTQYF.

This chain joins TRBV19 and TRBJ1-5; D uncertain. Germline V gene sequence: CDR1 LNHDA, CDR2 SQIVND (reference sequence). The V gene lost 7 bases and the J gene lost 5 bases, with 12 bases spanning the gap. The CDR3 is 13 residues long. The CDR3, as DNA: TGTGCCAGTAAACGGGGAGACGATCAGCCCCAGCATTTT. As protein: CASKRGDDQPQHF.

This chain connects TRBV19 to TRBJ2-5, with 8 positions matching TRBD2. This CDR3 comprises 14 residues. V was pared by 5 bases and J by 5 bases, with 7 bases of the junction left unmatched. From germline, CDR1 is LNHDA and CDR2 SQIVND (reference sequence). The DNA for the CDR3 is TGTGCCAGTAGTCTGGGACTAGTCCCCGAGACCCAGTACTTC. It encodes CASSLGLVPETQYF.

This chain joins TRBV7-8 and TRBJ1-2; D possibly corresponds to TRBD1 (5 bases). The germline V and J ends were trimmed by 4 bases and 8 bases, with 11 bases remaining between them. CDR3 size: 12 residues. The germline gives CDR1 SGHVS, CDR2 FQNEAQ. The CDR3 coding sequence is TGTGCCAGCAGCTCCCGGGGGGTCGGCTACACCTTC. Protein sequence: CASSSRGVGYTF.

The chain employs TRBV5-1 and TRBJ2-1; 11 nucleotides line up with TRBD2. From germline, CDR1 is SGHRS and CDR2 YFSETQ. The CDR3 consists of 15 residues. J lost 4 bases, V lost 3 bases, and 3 bases had no gene match. CDR3 loop: CASSSLAGAYNEQFF. The DNA of the CDR3 is TGCGCCAGCAGCTCACTAGCGGGGGCGTACAATGAGCAGTTCTTC.

The DNA of the CDR3 is TGTGCCAGCTCACCAGGGACAGGGGGCTACAATGAGCAGTTCTTC. This codes for CASSPGTGGYNEQFF. The V call is TRBV18, the J call TRBJ2-1; 11 bases match TRBD1. This CDR3 comprises 15 residues. Per the germline V gene, CDR1 is KGHSH and CDR2 is LQKENI. Trimming removed 2 bases from V and 3 bases from J; junction bases left unmatched: 0.

The chain carries TRBV7-3 and TRBJ1-2; the D is unclear. Germline lookup yields CDR1 SGHTA and CDR2 FQGTGA. CDR3 length equals 18 residues. Trimming shortened V by 2 bases and J by 8 bases, and 27 bases separated the two germline ends. CDR3 sequence: CASSLWRTRTYVLWGYTF. CDR3 nucleotide sequence: TGTGCCAGCAGCTTATGGCGGACGAGGACTTACGTTCTTTGGGGCTACACCTTC. Combining the CDR3 with reference TRBV7-3 and TRBJ1-2 gives the whole variable domain GAGVSQTPSNKVTEKGKYVELRCDPISGHTALYWYRQSLGQGPEFLIYFQGTGAADDSGLPNDRFFAVRPEGSVSTLKIQRTERGDSAVYLCASSLWRTRTYVLWGYTFGSGTRLTVV.

The J gene is TRBJ1-2, the V gene TRBV6-1; tentatively, D is TRBD1 (6 bases). This CDR3 is built from 17 residues. The germline CDR1 and CDR2 sequences are MNHNS and SASEGT. V gave up 0 bases and J gave up 6 bases, with 20 bases separating them. The CDR3 DNA sequence: TGTGCCAGCAGTGAAGCGGGGGGGCGCATGTTGTTGAATGGCTACACCTTC. It translates to CASSEAGGRMLLNGYTF.

This clone was recorded a few times. This sequence joins TRBV10-2 and TRBJ2-7; possibly TRBD2 for D (5 bases). The CDR3 covers 14 residues. The germline V and J ends were trimmed by 3 bases and 0 bases, with 9 bases remaining between them. Germline CDR1 is WSHSY and CDR2 is SAAADI. DNA of the CDR3: TGCGCCAGCAGTGAAATAGGGAGCTCCTACGAGCAGTACTTC. Protein: CASSEIGSSYEQYF.

The chain uses TRBV18 and TRBJ2-2; 8 bases map to TRBD1. J lost 4 bases, V lost 0 bases, and 1 base had no gene match. In germline, CDR1 is KGHSH, CDR2 LQKENI. CDR3 length equals 15 residues. CDR3 amino acids: CASSPPGQATGELFF. CDR3 DNA sequence: TGTGCCAGCTCACCACCGGGACAGGCCACCGGGGAGCTGTTTTTT.

The J gene is TRBJ1-1, the V gene TRBV30, with D unresolved. The germline V gene encodes CDR1 GTSNPN and CDR2 SVGIG (reference sequence). This CDR3 is 14 amino acids long. V was trimmed by 0 bases and J by 4 bases, leaving 12 bases between them. As DNA, the CDR3 is TGTGCCTGGAGTGTTCGGGGAACAAGCACTGAAGCTTTCTTT. Its translation is CAWSVRGTSTEAFF.

The chain uses TRBV7-9 and TRBJ2-1, with D perhaps matching TRBD2 (6 bases). The CDR3 is 12 residues long. CDR1 SEHNR and CDR2 FQNEAQ come from the germline V gene (reference sequence). V was shortened by 5 bases and J by 6 bases, with 8 bases between the two germline ends. CDR3 sequence reads: CASSRDFNEQFF. The CDR3 DNA reads as TGTGCCAGCAGCCGGGACTTCAATGAGCAGTTCTTC.

The chain employs TRBV28 and TRBJ2-3; tentatively, D is TRBD2 (5 bases). Germline V CDR1 and CDR2: MDHEN, SYDVKM. The CDR3 consists of 13 residues. The ends were cut back, 4 bases at V and 2 bases at J, with 7 bases in the middle. The CDR3 sequence: CASSSGSTDTQYF. CDR3 coding DNA: TGTGCCAGCAGTTCGGGGTCCACAGATACGCAGTATTTT.

CDR3 in amino acids: CASSEVPGIFTDTQYF. Written as DNA, the CDR3 is TGTGCCAGCAGTGAGGTCCCAGGGATTTTCACAGATACGCAGTATTTT. The chain couples TRBV2 to TRBJ2-3, with a possible D match to TRBD1 (5 bases). CDR1 is SNHLY and CDR2 is FYNNEI in the germline V gene. The CDR3 extends over 16 amino acids. The V gene lost 3 bases and the J gene lost 2 bases, with 15 bases spanning the gap.

CDR3 bases: TGTGCCTGGAGTGTAGGGACAGGGACCGGCTACACCTTC. Translated, it gives CAWSVGTGTGYTF. J is TRBJ1-2 and V is TRBV30, with 9 bases aligning to TRBD1. This CDR3 spans 13 amino acids. Trimming removed 0 bases from V and 8 bases from J; junction bases left unmatched: 4. Looked up from germline, CDR1 is GTSNPN and CDR2 is SVGIG (reference sequence).

The chain is built from TRBV28 and TRBJ1-2, with D tentatively TRBD1 (6 bases). Germline values: CDR1 MDHEN, CDR2 SYDVKM. Trimming cost V 7 bases and J 8 bases, with 20 bases left between them. CDR3 size: 14 residues. The CDR3 region has the DNA TGTGCCAGCATCGTGGGGCAGGGGTCGTTGGGCTACACCTTC. Translation gives CASIVGQGSLGYTF.

The V gene is TRBV6-1, the J gene TRBJ2-7; a weak D match, TRBD2 (7 bases). Germline CDR1 and CDR2: MNHNS and SASEGT. The CDR3 runs to 14 residues. The ends were cut back, 5 bases at V and 4 bases at J, with 15 bases in the middle. CDR3 in amino acids: CASSPRGGVYEQYF. CDR3 sequence (DNA): TGTGCCAGCAGTCCTAGGGGGGGGGTGTACGAGCAGTACTTC.

The chain employs TRBV18 and TRBJ1-6; unclear D gene. CDR1 and CDR2 from the germline V gene are KGHSH and LQKENI. The CDR3 totals 12 residues. The CDR3 coding sequence is TGTGCTACGGGGACCTATAATTCACCCCTCCACTTT. Its translation is CATGTYNSPLHF.

This clone was recorded only once. The chain recombines TRBV6-6 with TRBJ1-5; possible D gene TRBD1, 6 bases. Per germline, CDR1 MNHNY and CDR2 SVGAGI (reference sequence). Trimming left V 7 bases short and J 1 base short, with 14 bases between. This CDR3 comprises 15 residues. The CDR3 DNA follows: TGTGCCAGCAACCCCCGGGACAAGAGCAATCAGCCCCAGCATTTT. This translates into CASNPRDKSNQPQHF.

In regard to this clone: Other DNA sequences in the same sample also yield this CDR3. The chain uses TRBV4-3 and TRBJ2-1; perhaps TRBD1 as D (6 bases). Germline V gene sequence: CDR1 LGHNA, CDR2 YSLEER. CDR3 length: 15 residues. V lost 0 bases, J lost 4 bases, and 10 bases lay in between. The DNA for the CDR3 is TGCGCCAGCAGCCAAGATGGGGGCAGTTACAATGAGCAGTTCTTC. This sequence encodes CASSQDGGSYNEQFF.

The chain links TRBV5-1 to TRBJ2-7, with D maybe TRBD2 (6 bases). This CDR3 comprises 13 residues. Germline V gene sequence: CDR1 SGHRS, CDR2 YFSETQ. V gave up 0 bases and J gave up 7 bases, with 11 bases separating them. Here the CDR3 reads CASSLEVGREQYF. DNA for the CDR3: TGCGCCAGCAGCTTGGAAGTGGGGAGGGAGCAGTACTTC.

This clone has only one observation. The chain couples TRBV25-1 to TRBJ2-5; D is perhaps TRBD1 (6 bases). From germline, CDR1 is MGHDK and CDR2 SYGVNS. The CDR3 runs 16 residues. The V end was cut by 2 bases, the J end by 7 bases, with 20 bases between. CDR3 DNA sequence: TGTGCCAGCAGTGAAACAGGGAGCCACCCACCGGGGACCCAGTACTTC. Translation gives CASSETGSHPPGTQYF. Based on the CDR3 plus reference TRBV25-1 and TRBJ2-5, the full variable domain is EADIYQTPRYLVIGTGKKITLECSQTMGHDKMYWYQQDPGMELHLIHYSYGVNSTEKGDLSSESTVSRIRTEHFPLTLESARPSHTSQYLCASSETGSHPPGTQYFGPGTRLLVL.